One and the same sample provided the 21 T cell receptor beta chains below, sequenced in a study of blood T cell repertoires in COVID-19. TCRdb keeps only in-frame clones here, not all; method: immunoSEQ multiplex PCR. The table shows about 260,000 clones, with 75% to 90% occurring only once. The material sequenced was peripheral blood. These receptors were collected from a woman in her 70s with COVID-19, enrolled during active disease.

The V call is TRBV5-4, the J call TRBJ1-1, with D uncertain. Trimming took off 4 bases at V and 0 bases at J, with 10 bases between the two ends. Germline V gene data show CDR1 as SGHNT and CDR2 as YYREEE (reference sequence). The CDR3 length is 14 residues. CDR3 protein: CASSSTTMNTEAFF. The CDR3 DNA is TGTGCCAGCAGCAGTACAACCATGAACACTGAAGCTTTCTTT.

CDR3 in amino acids: CASSLVSGRGETQYF. The DNA for the CDR3 is TGTGCCAGCAGCTTGGTCAGCGGGAGAGGAGAGACCCAGTACTTC. The chain has TRBV5-6 and TRBJ2-5; 8 bases match TRBD2. This CDR3 comprises 15 residues. V trimming: 0 bases; J trimming: 4 bases; junction bases outside the gene matches: 5. Germline CDR1 is SGHDT and CDR2 is YYEEEE. Together with reference TRBV5-6 and TRBJ2-5, the CDR3 gives the full variable domain: DAGVTQSPTHLIKTRGQQVTLRCSPKSGHDTVSWYQQALGQGPQFIFQYYEEEERQRGNFPDRFSGHQFPNYSSELNVNALLLGDSALYLCASSLVSGRGETQYFGPGTRLLVL.

The V call is TRBV2, the J call TRBJ2-2; TRBD2 aligns across 9 bases. V shed 6 bases and J 8 bases; nucleotides not matched to a gene: 4. The CDR3 extends over 13 amino acids. Germline CDR1 and CDR2: SNHLY and FYNNEI. The CDR3 DNA is TGTGCCAGCAGGGCTAGCGGGATGGGGGAGCTGTTTTTT. Its translation is CASRASGMGELFF.

The V and J genes are TRBV6-5 and TRBJ1-3, with D possibly TRBD1 on 5 matching bases. The V gene's germline CDR1 is MNHEY and CDR2 SVGAGI. The germline V and J ends were trimmed by 5 bases and 4 bases, with 15 bases remaining between them. The CDR3 length is 15 residues. The CDR3 region is CASSTRASTGNTIYF. For the CDR3, the DNA is TGTGCCAGCAGTACCAGGGCTTCAACAGGAAACACCATATATTTT.

The CDR3, as DNA: TGTGCCAGCAGCCCCTATCGGGGGGCAGGAAACACCATATATTTT. It encodes CASSPYRGAGNTIYF. The rearrangement uses TRBV7-2 and TRBJ1-3; tentative D call: TRBD1 (6 bases). Germline CDR1 and CDR2: SGHTA and FQGNSA. V lost 5 bases and J 4 bases, leaving 15 bases between the germline ends. This CDR3 spans 15 amino acids.

As regards this clone: Other DNA sequences in the same sample also yield this CDR3. This sequence joins TRBV30 and TRBJ1-1; no firm D call. This CDR3 spans 13 amino acids. The V end lost 2 bases, the J end lost 0 bases, and 7 bases lay between the germline ends. Germline CDR1 is GTSNPN and CDR2 is SVGIG (reference sequence). CDR3 region: CAWSRGMNTEAFF. The CDR3 coding sequence is TGTGCCTGGAGTAGAGGGATGAACACTGAAGCTTTCTTT.

This clone was recorded a few times. This chain's CDR3 is CASSYRGSYEQYF. In DNA, the CDR3 is TGTGCCAGCAGTTACAGGGGCTCCTACGAGCAGTACTTC. J is TRBJ2-7 and V is TRBV6-5; tentative D call: TRBD1 (5 bases). Germline V gives CDR1 MNHEY, CDR2 SVGAGI. The CDR3 loop spans 13 amino acids. V lost 2 bases, J lost 0 bases, and 5 bases lay in between.

This chain links TRBV28 with TRBJ1-6; 9 bases agree with TRBD1. The germline CDR1 and CDR2 sequences are MDHEN and SYDVKM. After removal of 11 bases from V and 5 bases from J, the junction contained 4 bases not matched to a gene. The CDR3 covers 13 residues. The CDR3 is CALGTGNNSPLHF. Here the CDR3 DNA reads TGTGCCTTGGGGACAGGGAATAATTCACCCCTCCACTTT.

The chain recombines TRBV6-5 with TRBJ1-6; D is undetermined. Between the trimmed V and J ends, which lost 0 bases and 3 bases, there was a span of 9 bases. CDR1 is MNHEY, CDR2 SVGAGI, per germline. This CDR3 is built from 16 residues. CDR3 loop: CASSYSLRNYNSPLHF. The CDR3 DNA sequence: TGTGCCAGCAGTTACTCGCTGCGGAACTATAATTCACCCCTCCACTTT.

V gene TRBV7-2 combines with J gene TRBJ2-7; D may be TRBD1 (5 bases). The CDR3 contains 15 residues. The germline CDR1 and CDR2 sequences are SGHTA and FQGNSA. V lost 1 base, J lost 2 bases, and 12 bases lay in between. The CDR3 DNA follows: TGTGCCAGCAGCTTAGGGTGGCGACAGACCTACGAGCAGTACTTC. Encoded protein: CASSLGWRQTYEQYF.

This clone has more than one count but fewer than ten. This chain connects TRBV11-3 to TRBJ2-1, with 8 bases matching TRBD2. After removal of 5 bases from V and 8 bases from J, the junction contained 14 bases not matched to a gene. In germline, CDR1 is SGHNT, CDR2 YENEEA. CDR3 length equals 16 residues. The CDR3 DNA reads as TGTGCCAGCAGCCACCGTAAGAGCGGGAGTTTCGATGAGCAGTTCTTC. Protein: CASSHRKSGSFDEQFF. Drawing the rest from reference TRBV11-3 and TRBJ2-1, the complete variable domain is EAGVVQSPRYKIIEKKQPVAFWCNPISGHNTLYWYLQNLGQGPELLIRYENEEAVDDSQLPKDRFSAERLKGVDSTLKIQPAELGDSAVYLCASSHRKSGSFDEQFFGPGTRLTVL.

This clone has more than one count but fewer than ten. The genes are TRBV18 and TRBJ2-1; 10 nucleotides match TRBD2. Trimming removed 4 bases from V and 2 bases from J; junction bases left unmatched: 5. Looked up from germline, CDR1 is KGHSH and CDR2 is LQKENI. CDR3 length equals 16 residues. The CDR3 loop reads CASSQFGLAAYNEQFF. The CDR3 nucleotides are TGTGCCAGCTCACAATTCGGACTAGCGGCCTACAATGAGCAGTTCTTC.

The V gene is TRBV19, the J gene TRBJ2-1; 7 bases match TRBD2. The germline CDR1 and CDR2 sequences are LNHDA and SQIVND (reference sequence). The CDR3 runs to 14 residues. V trimming: 3 bases; J trimming: 7 bases; junction bases outside the gene matches: 6. This chain's CDR3 is CASSMEGRANEQFF. CDR3 DNA sequence: TGTGCCAGTAGTATGGAGGGGAGGGCTAATGAGCAGTTCTTC.

The chain couples TRBV2 to TRBJ1-5; D is ambiguous. V lost 1 base to trimming and J lost 8 bases, with 15 bases between them. CDR3 length: 15 amino acids. The germline gives CDR1 SNHLY, CDR2 FYNNEI. CDR3 in DNA: TGTGCCAGCAGTGAAGTCGGCACCATCGGGGAGCCCCAGCATTTT. It specifies CASSEVGTIGEPQHF.

The chain uses TRBV30 and TRBJ2-5, with TRBD2 identical over 8 bases. There are 17 residues in the CDR3. Losses at the gene ends were 3 bases for V and 5 bases for J; bases not matched to a gene: 17. Per germline, CDR1 GTSNPN and CDR2 SVGIG (reference sequence). DNA for the CDR3: TGTGCCTGGAGCGCGGCGGCTAGCGGGCACCTCGCGGAGACCCAGTACTTC. Its translation is CAWSAAASGHLAETQYF.

V is TRBV5-6 and J is TRBJ1-5; 9 positions agree with TRBD1. The germline gives CDR1 SGHDT, CDR2 YYEEEE. This CDR3 contains 15 residues. J was trimmed by 4 bases and V by 4 bases; bases with no gene match: 6. DNA for the CDR3: TGTGCCAGCAGCCCAGGGGACAGGGCTAATCAGCCCCAGCATTTT. Translated: CASSPGDRANQPQHF.

The V call is TRBV28, the J call TRBJ2-7; 8 nucleotides line up with TRBD2. V lost 5 bases, J lost 7 bases, and 10 bases stayed unmatched. The CDR3 totals 14 residues. In germline, CDR1 is MDHEN, CDR2 SYDVKM. CDR3 nucleotides: TGTGCCAGCAGTCCCCCGGGGGGGCGAAGGGAGCAGTACTTC. Amino acids: CASSPPGGRREQYF.

The chain recombines TRBV21-1 with TRBJ2-3; the DNA was not used to check the table's D call, TRBD2. TRBV21-1 has pseudogene status. The CDR3 runs 11 residues. The CDR3 spells CASSGSDTQYF. The CDR3 DNA is TGTGCCAGCAGCGGGAGCGATACGCAGTATTTT.

This clone has only one observation. The rearrangement joins TRBV29-1 to TRBJ2-3; 9 bases line up with TRBD2. Germline CDR1 is SQVTM and CDR2 is ANQGSEA. Trimming at V came to 4 bases and at J to 6 bases, leaving 8 bases not matched to a gene. The CDR3 sequence is 14 residues long. The CDR3 loop reads CSVGVAGEIDTQYF. CDR3 DNA sequence: TGCAGCGTTGGAGTAGCGGGGGAAATCGATACGCAGTATTTT.

To note about this clone: Other DNA sequences from this sample encode an identical CDR3 as well. The rearrangement uses TRBV6-5 and TRBJ1-6, with D perhaps TRBD1 (6 bases). Trimming cost V 6 bases and J 7 bases, with 10 bases left between them. This CDR3 comprises 13 residues. The germline gives CDR1 MNHEY, CDR2 SVGAGI. CDR3 coding DNA: TGTGCCAGCAGCCGAAGGGGGAATTCACCCCTCCACTTT. Its translation: CASSRRGNSPLHF.

The J gene is TRBJ2-1, the V gene TRBV15; 13 bases map to TRBD2. Germline-derived CDR1 and CDR2 are LNHNV and YYDKDF (reference sequence). The trim removed 4 bases at V and 2 bases at J, leaving 2 bases unmatched. This CDR3 is built from 16 residues. The CDR3 region is CATSNGLAGAYNEQFF. The DNA of the CDR3 is TGTGCCACCAGCAACGGACTAGCGGGAGCCTACAATGAGCAGTTCTTC.